One and the same sample provided the 7 T cell receptor beta chains below, sequenced in a study of cytotoxic CD8 clonotypes in ibrutinib-treated CLL. The data were produced by immunoSEQ multiplex PCR, yet TCRdb's version contains in-frame clones alone and is incomplete. Of nearly 300,000 clones in the sample, roughly four fifths were seen once. Source: PBMCs, taken at disease progression, from a patient treated with ibrutinib. Receptor source: a human donor with chronic lymphocytic leukemia.

The chain recombines TRBV10-3 with TRBJ1-3; D uncertain. CDR3 size: 12 residues. Per germline, CDR1 ENHRY and CDR2 SYGVKD. Trimming took off 11 bases at V and 4 bases at J, with 12 bases between the two ends. The CDR3 DNA reads as TGTGCCGCCCACGGGGAGGGAAACACCATATATTTT. This codes for CAAHGEGNTIYF.

The chain carries TRBV5-5 and TRBJ1-2; D possibly corresponds to TRBD1 (5 bases). CDR1 is SGHKS, CDR2 YYEKEE, per germline (reference sequence). V gave up 3 bases and J gave up 4 bases, with 19 bases separating them. The CDR3 spans 16 residues. The CDR3 region has the DNA TGTGCCAGCAGCTCCCGTGAGGGGCCCTATTTCTATGGCTACACCTTC. It specifies CASSSREGPYFYGYTF.

This chain connects TRBV5-1 to TRBJ2-7, with 10 bases aligning to TRBD1. Trimming cost V 2 bases and J 5 bases; bases outside gene matches: 7. Germline values: CDR1 SGHRS, CDR2 YFSETQ. This CDR3 region has 15 residues. The CDR3 bases are TGCGCCAGCAGCTTCAGGGACAGGGGAGGGGACGAGCAGTACTTC. Its translation is CASSFRDRGGDEQYF.

This chain joins TRBV7-6 and TRBJ1-5; no clear D gene. The V end lost 1 base, the J end lost 2 bases, and 6 bases lay between the germline ends. The germline CDR1 and CDR2 sequences are SGHVS and FNYEAQ. The CDR3 totals 14 residues. The CDR3 loop reads CASSLGQGNQPQHF. The CDR3 DNA follows: TGTGCCAGCAGCTTAGGTCAGGGCAATCAGCCCCAGCATTTT.

This clone occurred once. The chain joins TRBV4-1 to TRBJ1-6, with a possible D match to TRBD1 (5 bases). V lost 1 base and J 4 bases, leaving 11 bases between the germline ends. Per the germline V gene, CDR1 is MGHRA and CDR2 is YSYEKL. The CDR3 has 16 residues. In nucleotides, the CDR3 is TGCGCCAGCAGCCAAGGACAGCATTCATATAATTCACCCCTCCACTTT. Protein sequence: CASSQGQHSYNSPLHF.

The rearrangement links TRBV6-6 to TRBJ1-1; 7 bases are a match to TRBD1. The CDR3 totals 13 residues. The V segment lost 0 bases and the J segment 11 bases; nucleotides outside the gene matches: 6. The germline V gene has CDR1 MNHNY and CDR2 SVGAGI (reference sequence). The CDR3: CASSYSAGGSAFF. CDR3 nucleotides: TGTGCCAGCAGTTACTCGGCAGGGGGTTCCGCTTTCTTT.

The table lists this clone with a few counts. This chain joins TRBV29-1 and TRBJ1-2, with unresolved D. Germline loops: CDR1 SQVTM, CDR2 ANQGSEA. Trimming took 4 bases from V and 4 from J, leaving 7 bases between them. This CDR3 spans 11 amino acids. The CDR3 nucleotides are TGCAGCGTTGCTTCCCCCTATGGCTACACCTTC. Translated: CSVASPYGYTF. Full variable domain (missing parts from reference TRBV29-1 and TRBJ1-2): SAVISQKPSRDICQRGTSLTIQCQVDSQVTMMFWYRQQPGQSLTLIATANQGSEATYESGFVIDKFPISRPNLTFSTLTVSNMSPEDSSIYLCSVASPYGYTFGSGTRLTVV.